These T cell receptor beta chains were read from a single sample in a study of blood T cell repertoires in COVID-19. Here immunoSEQ multiplex PCR was the method, and the copy in TCRdb shows in-frame clones only, minus some. This sample has about 150,000 clones, with over 70% found just once. The specimen sequenced was PBMCs or T cells enriched from blood (not recorded which). The receptors were gathered from a man between 65 and 80 years old who had been exposed to COVID-19. Each CDR3 is given with its conserved first and last residue.

v_gene,j_gene,CDR3aa
TRBV5-1,TRBJ2-2,CASSFRGAGTGELFF
TRBV11-2,TRBJ2-7,CASSTPREYEQYF
TRBV10-2,TRBJ2-3,CASSLGAITDTQYF
TRBV7-8,TRBJ2-7,CASSPGTSGGSYEQYF
TRBV6-5,TRBJ1-2,CASSYNGQGLGGYTF
TRBV19,TRBJ1-2,CASTGGHIANYGYTF
TRBV5-4,TRBJ2-6,CASSSGQGPSGANVLTF
TRBV7-9,TRBJ1-2,CASSLYRGYGYTF
TRBV10-2,TRBJ2-7,CASSDDPSSYEQYF
TRBV5-1,TRBJ1-2,CASSPANGQGNGYTF
TRBV6-6,TRBJ1-5,CASSPFPGTANYPNQPQHF
TRBV10-1,TRBJ2-1,CASSGGTEGQFF
TRBV20-1,TRBJ1-5,CSASPSSVNQPQHF
TRBV11-2,TRBJ2-5,CASSLVQGQETQYF